The 9 T cell receptor beta chains presented below share a single source sample, sequenced in a study of T cell responses to AZD1222 COVID-19 vaccine. Here immunoSEQ multiplex PCR was the method, and the copy in TCRdb shows in-frame clones only, minus some. This sample has roughly 120,000 clones, with 70% to 90% found just once. The sequencing here drew on peripheral blood, taken on day 0 of AZD1222 vaccination. Every receptor here comes from an adult in good health.

The gene calls are TRBV13 and TRBJ1-2; the match to TRBD1 covers 8 bases. Per the germline V gene, CDR1 is PRHDT and CDR2 is FYEKMQ (reference sequence). The V gene end was trimmed by 5 bases and the J gene end by 3 bases; junction bases not matched to a gene: 5. This CDR3 has 14 amino acids. DNA for the CDR3: TGTGCCAGCAGCCTGCGGGACAGGTACTATGGCTACACCTTC. Protein product: CASSLRDRYYGYTF.

The rearrangement links TRBV5-1 to TRBJ1-1; TRBD1 agrees at 11 bases. Germline CDR1 is SGHRS and CDR2 is YFSETQ. V shed 4 bases and J 1 base; nucleotides not matched to a gene: 3. CDR3 length: 15 amino acids. The CDR3 nucleotides are TGCGCCAGCAGCCAGGACAGGGGGCGGAACACTGAAGCTTTCTTT. Amino acids: CASSQDRGRNTEAFF.

This chain links TRBV6-5 with TRBJ1-1, with D unresolved. The germline V gene has CDR1 MNHEY and CDR2 SVGAGI. Trimming shortened V by 2 bases and J by 1 base, and 5 bases separated the two germline ends. CDR3 length: 13 residues. CDR3: CASSYLWNTEAFF. The DNA of the CDR3 is TGTGCCAGCAGTTACCTCTGGAACACTGAAGCTTTCTTT.

The chain joins TRBV3-1 (or the pseudogene TRBV3-2) to TRBJ2-5, with 8 positions matching TRBD2. CDR1 is LGHDT, CDR2 YNNKEL, per germline (reference sequence). V lost 0 bases to trimming and J lost 4 bases; unmatched junction nucleotides: 10. The CDR3 loop spans 17 amino acids. In DNA, the CDR3 is TGTGCCAGCAGCCAAGACGGGAGGGCCTCCTTGCCAGAGACCCAGTACTTC. It translates to CASSQDGRASLPETQYF.

V is TRBV29-1 and J is TRBJ1-1; weak D call: TRBD1 (6 bases). The V gene lost 7 bases and the J gene lost 5 bases, with 20 bases spanning the gap. This CDR3 has 14 amino acids. The germline CDR1 and CDR2 sequences are SQVTM and ANQGSEA. CDR3 coding DNA: TGCAGCGCCGCCGACGGGGGCGTCAGAACTGAAGCTTTCTTT. Its protein is CSAADGGVRTEAFF.

The rearrangement links TRBV7-3 to TRBJ2-5, with 12 bases identical to TRBD1. With V trimmed by 5 bases and J by 4 bases, 11 bases remained unmatched. There are 17 residues in the CDR3. CDR1 and CDR2 from the germline V gene are SGHTA and FQGTGA. CDR3 in DNA: TGTGCCAGCAGCCCGGGCCCGGGACAGGGGGCCGGAGAGACCCAGTACTTC. Translation: CASSPGPGQGAGETQYF.

The J gene is TRBJ1-2, the V gene TRBV6-2 or TRBV6-3; TRBD1 matches at 12 bases. The J segment lost 0 bases and the V segment lost 5 bases, leaving 4 bases of the junction unmatched. CDR3 length equals 16 residues. CDR1 and CDR2 (germline): MNHEY, SVGEGT. CDR3 region: CASSLGQGAANYGYTF. CDR3 DNA: TGTGCCAGCAGTCTGGGACAGGGGGCTGCTAACTATGGCTACACCTTC.

This chain links TRBV14 with TRBJ1-3; D not certain. Deletions cut 2 bases from V and 0 bases from J, with 14 bases between. Germline V CDR1 and CDR2: SGHDN, FVKESK. The length of the CDR3 is 17 residues. CDR3 residues: CASSQYVTPSSGNTIYF. CDR3 sequence (DNA): TGTGCCAGCAGCCAATACGTTACGCCGAGCTCTGGAAACACCATATATTTT. Drawing the rest from reference TRBV14 and TRBJ1-3, the complete variable domain is EAGVTQFPSHSVIEKGQTVTLRCDPISGHDNLYWYRRVMGKEIKFLLHFVKESKQDESGMPNNRFLAERTGGTYSTLKVQPAELEDSGVYFCASSQYVTPSSGNTIYFGEGSWLTVV.

The chain recombines TRBV5-4 with TRBJ1-2; possible D gene TRBD1, 5 bases. The V end was cut by 0 bases, the J end by 4 bases, with 13 bases between. CDR1 and CDR2 from the germline V gene are SGHNT and YYREEE (reference sequence). The CDR3 sequence is 15 residues long. CDR3 amino acids: CASSLASPGTYGYTF. For the CDR3, the DNA is TGTGCCAGCAGCTTGGCCTCCCCAGGGACCTATGGCTACACCTTC.